One sample yielded the 4 T cell receptor beta chains listed below, sequenced in a study of T-cell memory formation after mild COVID-19. In TCRdb, the 5' RACE reads were re-called with MiXCR into one record per CDR3 protein. The profile shows about 320,000 distinct CDR3 sequences, 13% to 15% of them singletons. The source material was PBMCs or a T cell subset sorted from them (not recorded which). These receptors all come from a man aged 18 to 29 who had mild COVID-19 (a few samples of this study predate the infection). Cell type and time point are not known.

This clonotype has just a few counts. Written as DNA, the CDR3 is TGCGCCAGCAGCTTGAGGCAGGGGATTTACAATGAGCAGTTCTTC. Translating gives CASSLRQGIYNEQFF. The chain employs TRBV5-1 and TRBJ2-1; D may be TRBD1 (6 bases). Deletions cut 1 base from V and 4 bases from J, with 12 bases between. The CDR3 consists of 15 residues. The V gene's germline CDR1 is SGHRS and CDR2 YFSETQ. The full variable domain, in which reference TRBV5-1 and TRBJ2-1 provide the parts outside the CDR3, is KAGVTQTPRYLIKTRGQQVTLSCSPISGHRSVSWYQQTPGQGLQFLFEYFSETQRNKGNFPGRFSGRQFSNSRSEMNVSTLELGDSALYLCASSLRQGIYNEQFFGPGTRLTVL.

The rearrangement links TRBV6-5 to TRBJ2-7; 10 nucleotides match TRBD2. The V gene's germline CDR1 is MNHEY and CDR2 SVGAGI. The CDR3 totals 15 residues. V was pared by 6 bases and J by 2 bases, with 7 bases of the junction left unmatched. The CDR3 here is CASSETSGSTYEQYF. The CDR3 DNA reads TGTGCCAGCAGCGAGACTAGCGGGTCAACCTACGAGCAGTACTTC.

The gene calls are TRBV10-3 and TRBJ2-7; the D is unclear. Trimming shortened V by 2 bases and J by 3 bases, and 8 bases separated the two germline ends. This CDR3 has 13 amino acids. The germline CDR1 and CDR2 sequences are ENHRY and SYGVKD. CDR3 sequence: CAISEALYYEQYV. CDR3 DNA: TGTGCCATCAGTGAGGCCCTCTACTACGAGCAGTACGTC.

This clonotype was recorded a few times. The gene calls are TRBV29-1 and TRBJ1-2; D gene ambiguous. Trimming removed 4 bases at V and 4 bases at J, with 10 bases between. This CDR3 spans 12 amino acids. Germline assignment: CDR1 SQVTM and CDR2 ANQGSEA. CDR3 coding DNA: TGCAGCGTTGGGTCTTGGTCCTATGGCTACACCTTC. It yields the protein CSVGSWSYGYTF.